Following are 5 T cell receptor beta chains from one sample sequenced in a study of low-dose radiotherapy and immunotherapy resistance in tumors. Stated time point: before trial treatment. Priming of first-strand cDNA relied on TRAV- and TRBV-specific primers (covering alpha and beta chains). TCR amplification involved roughly 21 PCR cycles with a constant-region primer and V-primer adapter. TCRdb redid the calling of the reads with MiXCR, one entry per CDR3 protein. The repertoire has fewer than 90,000 distinct CDR3 sequences, approximately 20% of them found once; the top ten carry approximately 6%. This sample comprised PBMCs, obtained before treatment. The source is a male donor with prostate cancer.

This clonotype has at least ten counts. The J gene is TRBJ2-4, the V gene TRBV4-1; no reliable D call. The V end lost 5 bases, the J end lost 1 base, and 15 bases lay between the germline ends. The CDR3 consists of 16 residues. Germline CDR1 and CDR2: MGHRA and YSYEKL. The CDR3 is CASSFLGRGAKNIQYF. CDR3 sequence (DNA): TGCGCCAGCAGCTTCCTGGGTCGTGGGGCCAAAAACATTCAGTACTTC.

This clonotype has ten or more counts. The chain is built from TRBV2 and TRBJ2-7; no clear D gene. Germline values: CDR1 SNHLY, CDR2 FYNNEI. There are 13 residues in the CDR3. Trimming pared 8 bases from V and 0 bases from J, leaving 11 bases between. The CDR3 bases are TGTGCCAGCCAGGACGTCTTCTCCTACGAGCAGTACTTC. Protein product: CASQDVFSYEQYF.

This clonotype showed up many times. This chain connects TRBV20-1 to TRBJ2-7; TRBD2 matches 9 bases. Germline loops: CDR1 DFQATT, CDR2 SNEGSKA (reference sequence). V dropped 5 bases and J dropped 6; count of bases not matched to a gene: 5. This CDR3 has 12 amino acids. The chain's CDR3 is CSAPRLAVEQYF. Here the CDR3 DNA reads TGCAGTGCTCCCCGACTAGCGGTCGAGCAGTACTTC.

This clonotype came up a few times. The chain uses TRBV13 and TRBJ2-5; a possible D gene is TRBD2 (6 bases). There are 16 residues in the CDR3. Trimming cost V 0 bases and J 1 base, with 12 bases left between them. CDR1 is PRHDT, CDR2 FYEKMQ, per germline (reference sequence). The CDR3 region has the DNA TGTGCCAGCAGCTTAGGGATGGGAGCGGGCCAAGAGACCCAGTACTTC. Its translation: CASSLGMGAGQETQYF.

The J gene is TRBJ1-5, the V gene TRBV19; perhaps TRBD1 as D (5 bases). The length of the CDR3 is 13 residues. The V end was cut by 11 bases, the J end by 0 bases, with 11 bases between. Per germline, CDR1 LNHDA and CDR2 SQIVND (reference sequence). CDR3 in amino acids: CAGGDFSNQPQHF. In DNA, the CDR3 is TGTGCCGGAGGGGACTTTAGCAATCAGCCCCAGCATTTT.